What follows describes a single T cell receptor beta chain. This clone showed up just once. Its antigen remains unidentified. Base quality data are lacking; no much larger clone is found one base away. This entry belongs to a study of T cell changes during pregnancy in multiple sclerosis (dated by TCRdb to between 2019 and 2020). Regarding the study in general: The study looked at changes in the T cell repertoire across pregnancy in women with multiple sclerosis.

CDR1 and CDR2, looked up from the germline V gene, are SNHLY and FYNNEI. At the junction V is shortened by 4 bases and J by 3 bases, with 15 bases in between. Measured from the cysteine to the phenylalanine, the CDR3 is 16 residues long. Only the CDR3 region is kept as DNA, spanning 48 bases read in frame from base 1. The method was the immunoSEQ multiplex PCR assay. TCRdb holds this immuneACCESS table with in-frame rearrangements only. Some clones are missing; in checked studies, unresolved V genes explain under half, and the rest has no known cause. The sample table shows tens of thousands of clones, and more than 85% are seen once. The ten largest clones represent more than 0.3% of the sample.

The clonotype comes from a female donor with multiple sclerosis, enrolled in a pregnancy study. Specimen: CD4+ T cells from peripheral blood mononuclear cells, collected in the third trimester of pregnancy. Recombination connected TRBV2 to TRBJ2-2, with a weak D call of TRBD2 (6 bases match). In nucleotides, the sequence is TGTGCCAGCAGTGGCGGGACTTTCCCTTACACCGGGGAGCTGTTTTTT. Its protein is CASSGGTFPYTGELFF.